The 2 T cell receptor beta chains reported below all come from one sample, sequenced in a study of blood T cell repertoires in COVID-19. Libraries were prepared by immunoSEQ multiplex PCR; TCRdb keeps only in-frame clonotypes and omits some of them. The sample yields about 500,000 clones, 87% seen once. The sequenced sample consisted of PBMCs or T cells enriched from blood (not recorded which). Receptors originate from a woman aged 18-30 years who had recovered from COVID-19.

The V gene is TRBV4-2, the J gene TRBJ2-3; 8 positions agree with TRBD2. Germline V CDR1 and CDR2: LGHNA, YNFKEQ. This CDR3 is built from 16 residues. The V gene end was trimmed by 2 bases and the J gene end by 3 bases; junction bases not matched to a gene: 7. CDR3 DNA: TGTGCCAGCAGCCAACCCCAAATAGCGGGGACAGATACGCAGTATTTT. Translated: CASSQPQIAGTDTQYF.

As DNA, the CDR3 is TGTGCCAGCAGGACCCGACAGGCTTCCTCTGGAAACACCATATATTTT. Protein: CASRTRQASSGNTIYF. The chain joins TRBV28 to TRBJ1-3; D possibly corresponds to TRBD1 (6 bases). Trimming took off 6 bases at V and 0 bases at J, with 15 bases between the two ends. Germline V lookup: CDR1 MDHEN, CDR2 SYDVKM. The CDR3 extends over 16 amino acids.